The T cell receptor beta chain under discussion was sequenced for a study of cytomegalovirus exposure and HLA in healthy donors. Study outcomes and limitations: A few of the chains that were CMV-associated were confirmed in vitro to be specific for CMV antigens.

The V and J ends lost 7 bases and 5 bases, in that order; junction bases with no gene match: 9. Germline assignment: CDR1 GTSNPN and CDR2 SVGIG (reference sequence). The CDR3 covers 14 residues. Comment on this clone: Its antigen is not identified.

The primer mix had 60 Vbeta and 13 Jbeta primers. Here immunoSEQ multiplex PCR was the method, and the copy in TCRdb shows in-frame clones only, minus some. The sample lists 200,000 to 250,000 clones, 75% to 90% occurring once. The source material was PBMCs. The genes are TRBV30 and TRBJ2-1, with 9 bases aligning to TRBD2. The sequence was collected from a woman between 18 and 29 years old in good health and CMV-seronegative. The CDR3 spells CAFLAGRLHNEQFF. CDR3 sequence (DNA): TGTGCCTTTCTAGCGGGACGGTTGCACAATGAGCAGTTCTTC.